This T cell receptor beta chain was sequenced for a study of cytomegalovirus exposure and HLA in healthy donors. Study-level points and caveats: The authors later found most CMV-associated TCR beta chains appeared HLA-restricted. Later analysis suggested links between common viral pathogens and several top significant clusters. In an earlier analysis, productive rearrangement rates for most beta V segments clustered near 87% or 30%.

This CDR3 has 14 residues. Trimming pared 3 bases from V and 3 bases from J, leaving 11 bases between. The V gene's germline CDR1 is ENHRY and CDR2 SYGVKD. Of note for this clone: Its specificity is unknown.

PCR amplification relied on 60 Vbeta primers (plus 13 Jbeta primers). Using immunoSEQ multiplex PCR, the repertoire was profiled, and TCRdb retains in-frame clones only, with some absent. The sample holds approximately 170,000 clones, around three quarters seen once. Sequenced material: PBMCs. The TCR comes from a man aged 35 to 55 in good health and CMV-seronegative. The gene calls are TRBV10-3 and TRBJ1-2, with TRBD1 as a possible D gene (5 bases). CDR3 amino acids: CAISDSGRHYGYTF. The DNA of the CDR3 is TGTGCCATCAGTGACTCAGGGAGGCACTATGGCTACACCTTC.